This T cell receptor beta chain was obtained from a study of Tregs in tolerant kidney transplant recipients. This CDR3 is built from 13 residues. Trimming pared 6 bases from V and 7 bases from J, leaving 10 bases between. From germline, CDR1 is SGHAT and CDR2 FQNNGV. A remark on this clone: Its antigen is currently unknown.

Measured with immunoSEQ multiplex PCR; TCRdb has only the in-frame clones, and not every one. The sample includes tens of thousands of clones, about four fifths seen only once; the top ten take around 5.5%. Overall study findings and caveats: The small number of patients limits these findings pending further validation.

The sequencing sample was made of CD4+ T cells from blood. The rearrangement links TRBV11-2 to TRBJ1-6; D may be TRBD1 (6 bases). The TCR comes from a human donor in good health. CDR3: CASSLGQNSPLHF. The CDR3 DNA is TGTGCCAGCAGTCTTGGACAGAATTCACCCCTCCACTTT.